This entry is about one T cell receptor beta chain. Its antigen is not identified. Full-length variable regions came from constant-region reverse primers plus semi-nested Nested Universal Primer A PCR. One entry per CDR3 protein results from TCRdb running MiXCR on the 5' RACE reads. The table includes 55,000 to 75,000 distinct CDR3 sequences, around 30% detected once. Naive CD4+ cells had CD25+ Tregs removed. Study conclusions and caveats: The larger cohort examined one V-J beta rearrangement, not whole repertoires. The TCR gene usage of tumor memory CD4+ T cells clustered together with blood and lymph node memory CD4+ cells and with lymph node naive CD4+ cells.

This TCR was recovered from a female donor with breast cancer. Sequenced material: tumor-infiltrating naive CD4+ T cells sorted from the breast tumor. Subset denoted: naive CD4+ T cells, CD4+CD45RA+CD25-.

CDR3 bases: TGTGCCAGCAGCATCAGAGATAATTCACCCCTCCACTTT. Its translation: CASSIRDNSPLHF. The V gene is TRBV11-2, the J gene TRBJ1-6, with D hard to call. The V gene lost 5 bases and the J gene lost 5 bases, with 7 bases spanning the gap. Germline V gene lookup returns CDR1 SGHAT and CDR2 FQNNGV. This CDR3 contains 13 residues.